The 16 T cell receptor beta chains below were found in one sample sequenced in a study of beta chain features in type 1 diabetes. Every bit of the isolated RNA underwent reverse transcription, so sequencing read expressed TCRB transcripts. Using immunoSEQ multiplex PCR, the repertoire was profiled, and TCRdb retains in-frame clones only, with some absent. The repertoire holds about 900,000 clones, with roughly 17% as singletons. The sample taken for sequencing was naive CD4+ T cells from blood. These receptors originate from a woman aged 18-30 years in good health.

Remarks on this clone: Other nucleotide sequences in the sample specify the same CDR3. The chain couples TRBV11-2 to TRBJ1-2; TRBD1 matches 8 bases. CDR1 and CDR2 from the germline V gene are SGHAT and FQNNGV. This CDR3 spans 13 amino acids. J lost 5 bases, V lost 2 bases, and 1 base had no gene match. DNA for the CDR3: TGTGCCAGCAGCTTAACAGGGGGTTATGGCTACACCTTC. This codes for CASSLTGGYGYTF.

This sequence joins TRBV7-2 and TRBJ1-1; 9 positions agree with TRBD1. This CDR3 contains 17 residues. Losses at the gene ends were 2 bases for V and 8 bases for J; bases not matched to a gene: 15. From germline, CDR1 is SGHTA and CDR2 FQGNSA. In nucleotides, the CDR3 is TGTGCCAGCAGCTTAAGGCAGGGGCGAGGAACAGGGGGCGAAGCTTTCTTT. Protein sequence: CASSLRQGRGTGGEAFF.

This clone turned up a few times. V usage is TRBV5-1 and J usage is TRBJ1-4; a weak D match, TRBD1 (5 bases). V gave up 0 bases and J gave up 0 bases, with 6 bases separating them. CDR1 is SGHRS and CDR2 is YFSETQ in the germline V gene. This CDR3 region has 15 residues. The CDR3 reads CASSLEGPTNEKLFF. For the CDR3, the DNA is TGCGCCAGCAGCTTGGAGGGGCCAACTAATGAAAAACTGTTTTTT.

This clone occurred a few times. The chain uses TRBV29-1 and TRBJ1-2; possible D gene TRBD1, 6 bases. The V and J ends lost 6 bases and 4 bases respectively, with 18 bases between them. CDR1 and CDR2 from the germline V gene are SQVTM and ANQGSEA. The CDR3 consists of 14 residues. This CDR3 is CSVYTGNSRYGYTF. The CDR3 region has the DNA TGCAGCGTGTATACAGGGAATTCCCGCTATGGCTACACCTTC.

The rearrangement joins TRBV18 to TRBJ1-4; 7 nucleotides agree with TRBD1. The CDR3 spans 17 residues. Germline CDR1 reads KGHSH; CDR2 reads LQKENI. Losses at the gene ends were 2 bases for V and 0 bases for J; bases not matched to a gene: 6. The CDR3 loop is CASSPGTAGATNEKLFF. The CDR3 coding sequence is TGTGCCAGCTCACCAGGGACAGCGGGTGCAACTAATGAAAAACTGTTTTTT.

The genes are TRBV11-1 and TRBJ2-3; 8 bases align to TRBD2. Looked up from germline, CDR1 is SGHAT and CDR2 is FQDESV (reference sequence). The CDR3 length is 16 residues. J gave up 1 base and V 3 bases, and 6 bases lay outside the gene matches. The CDR3: CASSFRTSLRTDTQYF. The CDR3 coding sequence is TGTGCCAGCAGCTTCCGGACTAGCCTCCGCACAGATACGCAGTATTTT.

This clone has more than one count but fewer than ten. This chain connects TRBV19 to TRBJ2-3; tentatively, D is TRBD2 (6 bases). The CDR3 is 16 residues long. Germline V gene data show CDR1 as LNHDA and CDR2 as SQIVND (reference sequence). Between the trimmed V and J ends, which lost 4 bases and 7 bases, there was a span of 21 bases. CDR3 sequence: CASSTSSGPIGNTQYF. The CDR3 coding sequence is TGTGCCAGTAGTACCTCCAGCGGGCCTATCGGGAATACGCAGTATTTT.

To note about this clone: At the DNA level, this CDR3 is encoded by other sequences in the same sample as well. CDR3 DNA: TGTGCCATCAGTGAGGCAGGGCTATATGGCTACACCTTC. Residues: CAISEAGLYGYTF. This rearrangement joins TRBV10-3 to TRBJ1-2; TRBD1 might be the D (5 bases). There are 13 residues in the CDR3. Per germline, CDR1 ENHRY and CDR2 SYGVKD. The V end lost 2 bases, the J end lost 5 bases, and 9 bases lay between the germline ends.

This clone was counted a few times. The CDR3 loop reads CASSVTGDQPQHF. DNA for the CDR3: TGTGCCAGCTCAGTGACAGGGGACCAGCCCCAGCATTTT. V gene TRBV18 combines with J gene TRBJ1-5; 8 bases are a match to TRBD1. This CDR3 contains 13 residues. Germline V gives CDR1 KGHSH, CDR2 LQKENI. V trimming: 5 bases; J trimming: 7 bases; junction bases outside the gene matches: 4.

This clone has just a few counts. Other DNA sequences in this sample translate to the same CDR3. The chain uses TRBV28 and TRBJ2-3; TRBD2 is a possible D gene (5 bases). The CDR3 is 14 residues long. Germline loops: CDR1 MDHEN, CDR2 SYDVKM. The V gene lost 5 bases and the J gene lost 3 bases, with 12 bases spanning the gap. CDR3 loop: CASSSGGGTDTQYF. The CDR3 coding sequence is TGTGCCAGCAGTAGCGGAGGCGGTACAGATACGCAGTATTTT. Full variable domain (rest looked up from reference TRBV28 and TRBJ2-3): DVKVTQSSRYLVKRTGEKVFLECVQDMDHENMFWYRQDPGLGLRLIYFSYDVKMKEKGDIPEGYSVSREKKERFSLILESASTNQTSMYLCASSSGGGTDTQYFGPGTRLTVL.

V and J are TRBV7-9 and TRBJ2-2, with 7 bases lining up with TRBD2. CDR3 length equals 15 residues. From germline, CDR1 is SEHNR and CDR2 FQNEAQ (reference sequence). Unmatched junction bases numbered 5, after V lost 2 bases and J lost 5 bases. The CDR3 DNA follows: TGTGCCAGCAGCTTATGGGGAGCGGGAACCGGGGAGCTGTTTTTT. Translated, it gives CASSLWGAGTGELFF.

This clone has more than one count but fewer than ten. At one end, the junction sequence differs from germline, possibly due to a read error. This chain connects TRBV5-1 to TRBJ1-5, with no clear D. This CDR3 is built from 13 residues. Germline CDR1 SGHRS, CDR2 YFSETQ. CDR3 sequence reads: CASRLDGNQPQHF. DNA for the CDR3: TGCGCCAGCAGATTGGATGGCAATCAGCCCCAGCATTTT.

The CDR3 loop reads CASSVPPNEQFF. The CDR3 nucleotides are TGTGCCAGCAGTGTCCCCCCCAATGAGCAGTTCTTC. This chain connects TRBV2 to TRBJ2-1; D unclear. Trimming took off 4 bases at V and 6 bases at J, with 7 bases between the two ends. Germline-derived CDR1 and CDR2 are SNHLY and FYNNEI. CDR3 length: 12 amino acids. The full variable domain, its missing parts supplied by reference TRBV2 and TRBJ2-1, is EPEVTQTPSHQVTQMGQEVILRCVPISNHLYFYWYRQILGQKVEFLVSFYNNEISEKSEIFDDQFSVERPDGSNFTLKIRSTKLEDSAMYFCASSVPPNEQFFGPGTRLTVL.

This clone appeared a few times. The rearrangement uses TRBV15 and TRBJ2-3; TRBD2 matches 7 bases. The J segment lost 6 bases and the V segment lost 2 bases, leaving 14 bases of the junction unmatched. CDR3 length: 17 amino acids. Per germline, CDR1 LNHNV and CDR2 YYDKDF (reference sequence). For the CDR3, the DNA is TGTGCCACCAGCAGATTAAAAACGGCGGGAGTGCTTGATACGCAGTATTTT. Its translation is CATSRLKTAGVLDTQYF.

The chain joins TRBV11-2 to TRBJ2-1, with D possibly matching TRBD1 (5 bases). Trimming took off 2 bases at V and 4 bases at J, with 9 bases between the two ends. CDR1 is SGHAT, CDR2 FQNNGV, per germline. CDR3 size: 14 residues. CDR3 sequence reads: CASSLYQGYNEQFF. CDR3 in DNA: TGTGCCAGCAGCTTATACCAGGGATACAATGAGCAGTTCTTC.

The chain uses TRBV5-1 and TRBJ2-7; D is perhaps TRBD1 (5 bases). This CDR3 region has 14 residues. With 0 bases removed from V and 2 bases from J, the gap between germline ends came to 9 bases. CDR1 and CDR2 from the germline V gene are SGHRS and YFSETQ. The CDR3, as DNA: TGCGCCAGCAGCTTGGACAGGTCGGCCTACGAGCAGTACTTC. Its translation: CASSLDRSAYEQYF.